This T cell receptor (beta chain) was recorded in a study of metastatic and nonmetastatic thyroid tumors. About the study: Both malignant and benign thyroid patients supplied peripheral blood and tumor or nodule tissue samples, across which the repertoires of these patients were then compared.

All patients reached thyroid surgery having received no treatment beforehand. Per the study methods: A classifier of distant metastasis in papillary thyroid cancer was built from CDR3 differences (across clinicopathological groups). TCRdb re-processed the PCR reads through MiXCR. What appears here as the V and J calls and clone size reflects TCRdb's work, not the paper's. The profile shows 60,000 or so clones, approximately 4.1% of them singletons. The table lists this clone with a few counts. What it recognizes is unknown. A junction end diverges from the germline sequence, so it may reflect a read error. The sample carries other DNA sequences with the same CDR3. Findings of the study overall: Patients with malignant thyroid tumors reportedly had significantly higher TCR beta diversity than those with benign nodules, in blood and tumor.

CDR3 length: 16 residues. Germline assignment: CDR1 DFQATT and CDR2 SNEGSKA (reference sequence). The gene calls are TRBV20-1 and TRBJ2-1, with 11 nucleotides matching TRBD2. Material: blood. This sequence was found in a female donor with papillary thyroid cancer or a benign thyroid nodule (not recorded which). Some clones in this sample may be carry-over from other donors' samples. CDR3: CSASGTSGFSYNEQSF. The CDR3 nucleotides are TGCAGTGCGTCAGGGACTAGCGGATTCTCCTACAATGAGCAGTCCTTC.